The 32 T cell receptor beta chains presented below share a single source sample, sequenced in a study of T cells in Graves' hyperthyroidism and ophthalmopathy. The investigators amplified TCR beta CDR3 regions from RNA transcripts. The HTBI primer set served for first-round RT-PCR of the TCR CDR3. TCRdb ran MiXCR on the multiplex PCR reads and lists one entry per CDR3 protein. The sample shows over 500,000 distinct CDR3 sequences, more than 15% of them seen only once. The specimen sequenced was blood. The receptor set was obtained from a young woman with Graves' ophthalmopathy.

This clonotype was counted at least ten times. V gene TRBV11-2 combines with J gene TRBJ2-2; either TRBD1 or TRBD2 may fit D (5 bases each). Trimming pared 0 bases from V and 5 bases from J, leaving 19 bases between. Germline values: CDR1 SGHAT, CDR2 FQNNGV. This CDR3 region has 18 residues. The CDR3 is CASSLEGQGPLGTGELFF. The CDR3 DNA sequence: TGTGCCAGCAGCTTAGAGGGGCAGGGACCTCTGGGAACCGGGGAGCTGTTTTTT.

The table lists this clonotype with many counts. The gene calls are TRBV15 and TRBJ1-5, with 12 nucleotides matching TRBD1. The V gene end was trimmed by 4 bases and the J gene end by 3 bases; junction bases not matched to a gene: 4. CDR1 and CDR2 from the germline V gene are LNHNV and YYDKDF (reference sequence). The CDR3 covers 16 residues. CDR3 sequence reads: CATSTGTGGVNQPQHF. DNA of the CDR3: TGTGCCACCAGCACCGGGACAGGGGGCGTCAATCAGCCCCAGCATTTT.

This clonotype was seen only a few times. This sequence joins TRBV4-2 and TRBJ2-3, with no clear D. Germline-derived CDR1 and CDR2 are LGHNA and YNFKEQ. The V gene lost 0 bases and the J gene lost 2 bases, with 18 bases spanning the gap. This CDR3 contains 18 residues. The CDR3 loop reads CASSQENPRALITDTQYF. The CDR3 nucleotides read TGTGCCAGCAGCCAAGAAAATCCCCGGGCCTTGATCACAGATACGCAGTATTTT.

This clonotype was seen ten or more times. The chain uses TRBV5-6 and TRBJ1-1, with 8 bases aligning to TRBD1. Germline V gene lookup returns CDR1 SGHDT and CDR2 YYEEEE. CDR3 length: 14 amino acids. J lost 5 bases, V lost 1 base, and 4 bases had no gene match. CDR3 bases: TGTGCCAGCAGCTTGTTCCAGGGGGCGACTGAAGCTTTCTTT. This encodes CASSLFQGATEAFF.

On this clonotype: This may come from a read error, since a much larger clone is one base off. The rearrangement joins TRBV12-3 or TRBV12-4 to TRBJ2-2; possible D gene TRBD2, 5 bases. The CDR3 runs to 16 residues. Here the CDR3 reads CASSLWGGTNTGELSF. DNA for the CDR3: TGTGCCAGCAGTTTATGGGGTGGAACGAACACCGGGGAGCTGTCTTTT.

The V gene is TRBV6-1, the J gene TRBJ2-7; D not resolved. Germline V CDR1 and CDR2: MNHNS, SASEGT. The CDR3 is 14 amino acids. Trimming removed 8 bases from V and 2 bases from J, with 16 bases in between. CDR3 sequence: CASGYSGQAYEQYF. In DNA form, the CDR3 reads TGTGCCAGCGGCTATAGTGGGCAGGCCTACGAGCAGTACTTC.

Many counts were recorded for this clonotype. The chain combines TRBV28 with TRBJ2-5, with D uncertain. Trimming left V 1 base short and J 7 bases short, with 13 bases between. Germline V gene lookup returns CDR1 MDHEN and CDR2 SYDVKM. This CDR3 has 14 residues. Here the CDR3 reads CASSLLDPWGTQYF. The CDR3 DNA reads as TGTGCCAGCAGTTTATTGGACCCCTGGGGGACCCAGTACTTC.

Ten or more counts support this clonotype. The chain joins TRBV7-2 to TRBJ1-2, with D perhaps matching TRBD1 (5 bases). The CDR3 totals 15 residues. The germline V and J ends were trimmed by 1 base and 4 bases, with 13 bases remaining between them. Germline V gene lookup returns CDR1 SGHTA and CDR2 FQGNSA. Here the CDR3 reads CASSLEGGAGYGYTF. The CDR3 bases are TGTGCCAGCAGCTTAGAGGGAGGGGCGGGCTATGGCTACACCTTC.

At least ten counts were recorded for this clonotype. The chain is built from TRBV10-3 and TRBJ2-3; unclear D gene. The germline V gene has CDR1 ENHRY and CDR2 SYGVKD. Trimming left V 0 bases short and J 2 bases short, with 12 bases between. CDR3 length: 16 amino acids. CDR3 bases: TGTGCCATCAGTGAGTCGGCAGTTCGGAACACAGATACGCAGTATTTT. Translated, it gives CAISESAVRNTDTQYF.

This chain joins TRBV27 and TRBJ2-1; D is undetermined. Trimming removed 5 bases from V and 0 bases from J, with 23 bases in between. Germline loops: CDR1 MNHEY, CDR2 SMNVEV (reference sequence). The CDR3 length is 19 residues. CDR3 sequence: CASSAIILLGRSSYNEQFF. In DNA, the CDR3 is TGTGCCAGCAGTGCGATTATCCTACTCGGACGGAGCTCCTACAATGAGCAGTTCTTC.

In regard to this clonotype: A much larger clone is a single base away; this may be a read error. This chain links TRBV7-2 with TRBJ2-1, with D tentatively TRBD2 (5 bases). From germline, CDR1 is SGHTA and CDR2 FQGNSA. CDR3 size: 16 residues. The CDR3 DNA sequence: TGTGCCAGCAGCTTAGCGTACGGGAAACGGAACAATGGGCAGTTCTTC. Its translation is CASSLAYGKRNNGQFF.

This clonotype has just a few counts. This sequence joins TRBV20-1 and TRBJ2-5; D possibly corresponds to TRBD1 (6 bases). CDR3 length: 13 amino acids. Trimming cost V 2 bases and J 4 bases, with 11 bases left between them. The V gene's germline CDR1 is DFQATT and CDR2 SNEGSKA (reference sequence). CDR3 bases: TGCAGTGCTAGAACAGGGCTTGGAGAGACCCAGTACTTC. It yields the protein CSARTGLGETQYF.

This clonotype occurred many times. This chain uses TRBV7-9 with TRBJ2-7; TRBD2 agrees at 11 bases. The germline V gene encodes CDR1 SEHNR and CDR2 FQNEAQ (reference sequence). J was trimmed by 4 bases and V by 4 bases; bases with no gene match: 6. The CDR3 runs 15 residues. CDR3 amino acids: CASSWLTSGVYEQYF. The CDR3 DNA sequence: TGTGCCAGCAGCTGGCTGACTAGCGGGGTTTACGAGCAGTACTTC. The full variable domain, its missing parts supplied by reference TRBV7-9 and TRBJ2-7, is DTGVSQNPRHKITKRGQNVTFRCDPISEHNRLYWYRQTLGQGPEFLTYFQNEAQLEKSRLLSDRFSAERPKGSFSTLEIQRTEQGDSAMYLCASSWLTSGVYEQYFGPGTRLTVT.

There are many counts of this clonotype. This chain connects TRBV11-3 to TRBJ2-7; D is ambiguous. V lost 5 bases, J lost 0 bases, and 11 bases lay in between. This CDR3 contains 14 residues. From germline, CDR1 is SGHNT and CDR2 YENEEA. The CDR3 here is CASSVGPSSYEQYF. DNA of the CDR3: TGTGCCAGCAGCGTCGGGCCGAGCTCCTACGAGCAGTACTTC.

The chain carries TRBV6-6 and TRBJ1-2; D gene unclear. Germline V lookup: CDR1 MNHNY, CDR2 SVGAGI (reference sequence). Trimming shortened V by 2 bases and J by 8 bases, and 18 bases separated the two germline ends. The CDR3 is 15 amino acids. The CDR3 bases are TGTGCCAGCAGTTACGGAATCTCCGATGAAATGGGCTACACCTTC. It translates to CASSYGISDEMGYTF.

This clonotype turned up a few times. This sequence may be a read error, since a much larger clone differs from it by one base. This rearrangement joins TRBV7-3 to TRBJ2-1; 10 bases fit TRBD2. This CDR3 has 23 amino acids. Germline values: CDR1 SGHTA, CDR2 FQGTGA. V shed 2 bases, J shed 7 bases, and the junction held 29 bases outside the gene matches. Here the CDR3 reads CASSLVGLAANFLWGRVSNEQFF. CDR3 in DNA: TGTGCCAGCAGCTTAGTTGGACTAGCGGCTAACTTCCTCTGGGGAAGGGTGTCAAATGAGCAGTTCTTC.

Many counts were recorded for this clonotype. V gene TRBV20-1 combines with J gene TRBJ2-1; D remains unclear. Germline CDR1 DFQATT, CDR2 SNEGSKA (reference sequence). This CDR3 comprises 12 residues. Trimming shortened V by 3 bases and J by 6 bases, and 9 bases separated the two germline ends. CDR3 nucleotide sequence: TGCAGTGCTAGCACGTTCCCCAATGAGCAGTTCTTC. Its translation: CSASTFPNEQFF.

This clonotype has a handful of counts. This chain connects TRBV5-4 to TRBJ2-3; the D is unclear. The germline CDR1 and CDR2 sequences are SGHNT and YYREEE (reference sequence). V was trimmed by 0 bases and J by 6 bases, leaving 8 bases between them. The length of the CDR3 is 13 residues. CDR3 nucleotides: TGTGCCAGCAGCTTGGATGTCCTTGATACGCAGTATTTT. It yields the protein CASSLDVLDTQYF.

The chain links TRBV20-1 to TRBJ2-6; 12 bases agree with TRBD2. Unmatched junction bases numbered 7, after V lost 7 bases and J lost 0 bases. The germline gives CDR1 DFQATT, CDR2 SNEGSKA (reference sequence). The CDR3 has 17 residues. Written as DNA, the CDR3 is TGCAGTGGTTCTAGCGGGAGGGTAAACTCTGGGGCCAACGTCCTGACTTTC. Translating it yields CSGSSGRVNSGANVLTF.

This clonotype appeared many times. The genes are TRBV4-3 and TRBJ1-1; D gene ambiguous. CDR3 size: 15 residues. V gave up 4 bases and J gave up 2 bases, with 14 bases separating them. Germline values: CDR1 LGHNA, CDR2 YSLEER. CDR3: CASSPRTLLNTEAFF. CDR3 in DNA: TGCGCCAGCAGCCCGAGGACTTTACTAAACACTGAAGCTTTCTTT.

The CDR3 sequence: CSARGTGSKNIQYF. The CDR3, as DNA: TGCAGTGCTAGAGGGACAGGCTCCAAAAACATTCAGTACTTC. This chain connects TRBV20-1 to TRBJ2-4; 7 bases line up with TRBD1. Per the germline V gene, CDR1 is DFQATT and CDR2 is SNEGSKA (reference sequence). This CDR3 comprises 14 residues. After removal of 1 base from V and 2 bases from J, the junction contained 2 bases not matched to a gene.

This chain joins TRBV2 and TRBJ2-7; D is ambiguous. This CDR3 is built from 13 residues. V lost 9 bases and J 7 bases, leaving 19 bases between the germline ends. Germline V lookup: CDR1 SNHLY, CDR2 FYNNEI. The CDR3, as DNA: TGTGCCAGTGAGCCTCTTGGGTATCGTGAGCAGTACTTC. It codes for CASEPLGYREQYF.

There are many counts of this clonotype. The CDR3 coding sequence is TGTGCCAGCAGCTACCAGACAGGGGCCCTCACCGGGGAGCTGTTTTTT. Amino acids: CASSYQTGALTGELFF. The chain recombines TRBV7-2 with TRBJ2-2; 8 bases agree with TRBD1. After removal of 4 bases from V and 4 bases from J, the junction contained 8 bases not matched to a gene. The length of the CDR3 is 16 residues. Per germline, CDR1 SGHTA and CDR2 FQGNSA.

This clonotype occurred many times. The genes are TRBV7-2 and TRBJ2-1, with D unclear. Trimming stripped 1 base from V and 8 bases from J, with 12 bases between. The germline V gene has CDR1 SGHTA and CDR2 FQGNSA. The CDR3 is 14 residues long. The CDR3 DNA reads TGTGCCAGCAGCTTAGTCGGACGGCCACATGAGCAGTTCTTC. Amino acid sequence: CASSLVGRPHEQFF.

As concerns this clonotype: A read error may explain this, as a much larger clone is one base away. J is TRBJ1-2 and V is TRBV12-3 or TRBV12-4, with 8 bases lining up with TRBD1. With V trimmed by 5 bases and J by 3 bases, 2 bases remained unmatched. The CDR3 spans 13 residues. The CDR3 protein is CASSKQGDYGYTF. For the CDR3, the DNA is TGTGCCAGCAGTAAACAGGGGGACTATGGCTACACCTTC.

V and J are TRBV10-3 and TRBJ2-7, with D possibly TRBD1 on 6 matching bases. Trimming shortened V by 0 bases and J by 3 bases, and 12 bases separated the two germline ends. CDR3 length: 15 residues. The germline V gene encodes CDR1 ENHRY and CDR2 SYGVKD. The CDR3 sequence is CAISESSGHLYEQYF. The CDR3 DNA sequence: TGTGCCATCAGTGAGTCGTCGGGACATCTCTACGAGCAGTACTTC.

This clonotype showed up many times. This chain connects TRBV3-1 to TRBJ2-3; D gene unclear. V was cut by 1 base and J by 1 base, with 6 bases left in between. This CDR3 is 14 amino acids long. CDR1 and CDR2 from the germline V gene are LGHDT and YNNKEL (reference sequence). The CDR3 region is CASSQVPGTDTQYF. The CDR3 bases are TGTGCCAGCAGCCAAGTCCCAGGCACAGATACGCAGTATTTT.

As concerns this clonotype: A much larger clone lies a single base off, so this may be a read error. This CDR3 reads CASSLRGYNEQLF. In DNA form, the CDR3 reads TGTGCCAGCAGCTTAAGGGGATACAATGAGCAGCTCTTC. The V and J genes are TRBV11-3 and TRBJ2-1, with D tentatively TRBD1 (5 bases). Per the germline V gene, CDR1 is SGHNT and CDR2 is YENEEA. The CDR3 covers 13 residues.

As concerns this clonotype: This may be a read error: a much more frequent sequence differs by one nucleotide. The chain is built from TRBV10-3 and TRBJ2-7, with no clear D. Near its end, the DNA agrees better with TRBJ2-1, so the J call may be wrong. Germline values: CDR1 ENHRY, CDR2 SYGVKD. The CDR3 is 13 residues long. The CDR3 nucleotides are TGTGCCATCAGGGGCGACGGGTCCTACGAGCAGTTCTTC. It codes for CAIRGDGSYEQFF.

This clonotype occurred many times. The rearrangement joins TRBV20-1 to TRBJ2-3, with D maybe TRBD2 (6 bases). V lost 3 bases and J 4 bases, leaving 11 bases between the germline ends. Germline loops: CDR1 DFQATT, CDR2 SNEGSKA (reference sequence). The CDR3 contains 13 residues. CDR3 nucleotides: TGCAGTGCTAGCCAAGCGGGCCCAGATACGCAGTATTTT. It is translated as CSASQAGPDTQYF.

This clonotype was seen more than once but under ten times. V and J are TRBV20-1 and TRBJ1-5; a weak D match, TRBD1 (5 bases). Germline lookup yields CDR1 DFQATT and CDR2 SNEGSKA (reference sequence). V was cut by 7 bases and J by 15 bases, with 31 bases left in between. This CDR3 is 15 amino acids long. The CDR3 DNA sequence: TGCAGTGGTATCCCGGGGGGACTACCGAACACCTACGCGCATTTT. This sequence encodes CSGIPGGLPNTYAHF.

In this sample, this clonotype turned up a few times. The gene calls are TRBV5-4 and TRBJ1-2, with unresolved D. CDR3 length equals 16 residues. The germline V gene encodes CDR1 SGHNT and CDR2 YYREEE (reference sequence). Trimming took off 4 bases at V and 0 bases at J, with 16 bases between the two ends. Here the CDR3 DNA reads TGTGCCAGCAGCCCGGCCGCCGTAGGCTCTAACTATGGCTACACCTTC. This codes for CASSPAAVGSNYGYTF. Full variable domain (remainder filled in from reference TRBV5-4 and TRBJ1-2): ETGVTQSPTHLIKTRGQQVTLRCSSQSGHNTVSWYQQALGQGPQFIFQYYREEENGRGNFPPRFSGLQFPNYSSELNVNALELDDSALYLCASSPAAVGSNYGYTFGSGTRLTVV.